The TCR beta chain described here comes from a study of T cells after yellow fever vaccination. Study details: Researchers used SMART-Seq v4 Ultra Low Input to prepare fractions that had low cell numbers.

General study findings and limits: The study re-detected most primary-vaccination clones after the booster (approximately 96% CD4, around 90% CD8). Weaker, the secondary response peaked sooner, at day 5 versus 15.

The CDR3 length is 12 residues. The germline V gene encodes CDR1 SQVTM and CDR2 ANQGSEA. With 7 bases removed from V and 5 bases from J, the gap between germline ends came to 14 bases. One entry per CDR3 protein results from TCRdb running MiXCR on the 5' RACE reads. The sample holds over 130,000 distinct CDR3 sequences, 7% to 9% seen once. A remark on this clonotype: Its antigen is unknown. A much larger clone lies one base from this, so it may be a read error.

This TCR was sampled from a man aged 25 to 40 who received the YFV17D yellow fever vaccine. The chain joins TRBV29-1 to TRBJ2-5; no firm D call. Material: CD4+ T cells sorted from PBMCs, obtained 5 days after the yellow fever booster vaccination. The CDR3 protein is CSADNTHETQYF. The CDR3, as DNA: TGCAGCGCAGACAATACCCATGAGACCCAGTACTTC.